Shown below are 26 T cell receptor beta chains from a single sample sequenced in a study of T-cell memory formation after mild COVID-19. TCRdb called the 5' RACE reads again in MiXCR, with one record for every CDR3 protein. This sample yields hundreds of thousands of distinct CDR3 sequences, of which roughly 18% are seen a single time; more than 10% belongs to the top ten. Sequenced input: PBMCs or a T cell subset sorted from them (not recorded which). Every receptor here comes from an adult woman who had mild COVID-19 (a few samples of this study predate the infection). Cell type and time point are not known.

This chain links TRBV4-1 with TRBJ1-1; D not certain. Trimming pared 2 bases from V and 4 bases from J, leaving 20 bases between. The CDR3 consists of 17 residues. The germline gives CDR1 MGHRA, CDR2 YSYEKL. The CDR3 DNA sequence: TGCGCCAGCAGCCAACCATACGAGACCAGCGGGGTCACTGAAGCTTTCTTT. Protein product: CASSQPYETSGVTEAFF.

In this sample, this clonotype turned up many times. The gene calls are TRBV9 and TRBJ2-3; maybe TRBD2 (7 bases). The CDR3 length is 17 residues. From germline, CDR1 is SGDLS and CDR2 YYNGEE. V was clipped by 4 bases and J by 1 base, with 19 bases between them. The DNA of the CDR3 is TGTGCCAGCAGCCCCGTCGGGGGGCTACGGGGCACAGATACGCAGTATTTT. It codes for CASSPVGGLRGTDTQYF.

This clonotype has only a few counts. The chain combines TRBV20-1 with TRBJ1-6; D not resolved. Germline assignment: CDR1 DFQATT and CDR2 SNEGSKA (reference sequence). V lost 6 bases to trimming and J lost 10 bases, with 13 bases between them. This CDR3 comprises 12 residues. The CDR3 region has the DNA TGCAGTGCCCTAATATTAGGGTCACCCCTCCACTTT. Amino acid sequence: CSALILGSPLHF.

The chain recombines TRBV2 with TRBJ2-2, with D possibly TRBD1 on 5 matching bases. There are 15 residues in the CDR3. CDR1 and CDR2 (germline): SNHLY, FYNNEI. V lost 9 bases and J 3 bases, leaving 17 bases between the germline ends. DNA of the CDR3: TGTGCCAGGGGGAACAGACAGAGCTACACCGGGGAGCTGTTTTTT. Protein sequence: CARGNRQSYTGELFF.

In this sample, this clonotype turned up a few times. The chain has TRBV19 and TRBJ1-2, with TRBD1 matching over 7 bases. The CDR3 runs to 16 residues. Trimming cost V 4 bases and J 2 bases; bases outside gene matches: 10. Germline loops: CDR1 LNHDA, CDR2 SQIVND (reference sequence). Written as DNA, the CDR3 is TGTGCCAGTAGTACTGTGGGTGGGACAGACAACTATGGCTACACCTTC. Its translation: CASSTVGGTDNYGYTF.

This clonotype has just a few counts. The chain has TRBV9 and TRBJ2-1; tentative D call: TRBD1 (6 bases). The CDR3 is made up of 15 amino acids. V was trimmed by 4 bases and J by 3 bases, leaving 14 bases between them. Germline CDR1 and CDR2: SGDLS and YYNGEE. The CDR3 DNA is TGTGCCAGCAGCCTGCTGGGGGCCGACTACAATGAGCAGTTCTTC. Protein product: CASSLLGADYNEQFF.

The chain joins TRBV7-8 to TRBJ1-2, with D hard to call. The CDR3 is 14 residues long. V was trimmed by 5 bases and J by 3 bases, leaving 13 bases between them. CDR1 and CDR2 from the germline V gene are SGHVS and FQNEAQ. The CDR3 nucleotides read TGTGCCAGCAGCCTCACGAGAATTGACTATGGCTACACCTTC. It is translated as CASSLTRIDYGYTF.

This clonotype turned up a few times. The J gene is TRBJ2-5, the V gene TRBV5-1; 8 bases agree with TRBD1. Unmatched junction bases numbered 7, after V lost 4 bases and J lost 5 bases. Per the germline V gene, CDR1 is SGHRS and CDR2 is YFSETQ. CDR3 length: 14 residues. For the CDR3, the DNA is TGCGCCAGCAGCGCCGGGACAGGTTTGGAGACCCAGTACTTC. This translates into CASSAGTGLETQYF. The complete variable domain, with remaining parts taken from reference TRBV5-1 and TRBJ2-5, reads KAGVTQTPRYLIKTRGQQVTLSCSPISGHRSVSWYQQTPGQGLQFLFEYFSETQRNKGNFPGRFSGRQFSNSRSEMNVSTLELGDSALYLCASSAGTGLETQYFGPGTRLLVL.

This clonotype appeared a few times. The J gene is TRBJ2-3, the V gene TRBV9; 8 bases match TRBD2. There are 17 residues in the CDR3. The J segment lost 4 bases and the V segment lost 4 bases, leaving 14 bases of the junction unmatched. The germline V gene has CDR1 SGDLS and CDR2 YYNGEE. In nucleotides, the CDR3 is TGTGCCAGCAGCACACCCGGCGCGGCGGGGGGTTCAGATACGCAGTATTTT. This codes for CASSTPGAAGGSDTQYF.

The table lists this clonotype with a few counts. J is TRBJ2-2 and V is TRBV6-6; TRBD2 aligns across 10 bases. Germline V lookup: CDR1 MNHNY, CDR2 SVGAGI (reference sequence). The CDR3 contains 15 residues. Unmatched junction bases numbered 6, after V lost 7 bases and J lost 4 bases. The CDR3 spells CASTLAGEVTGELFF. In DNA form, the CDR3 reads TGTGCCAGCACCCTAGCGGGAGAAGTCACCGGGGAGCTGTTTTTT.

The J gene is TRBJ2-1, the V gene TRBV7-9, with 10 bases that match TRBD2. Germline V CDR1 and CDR2: SEHNR, FQNEAQ (reference sequence). V lost 8 bases, J lost 9 bases, and 13 bases stayed unmatched. The CDR3 covers 15 residues. CDR3 coding DNA: TGTGCCAGCGCCTACCTCGGACTAGCGGAATCTGAGCAGTTCTTC. It specifies CASAYLGLAESEQFF.

A few counts support this clonotype. This chain joins TRBV24-1 and TRBJ1-2, with a possible D match to TRBD1 (6 bases). CDR1 and CDR2 from the germline V gene are KGHDR and SFDVKD. CDR3 size: 13 residues. Trimming shortened V by 9 bases and J by 5 bases, and 15 bases separated the two germline ends. Written as DNA, the CDR3 is TGTGCCACCTCGCGAGGGGGTTTTTATGGCTACACCTTC. Translating gives CATSRGGFYGYTF.

The chain joins TRBV6-6 to TRBJ2-3; a possible D gene is TRBD2 (5 bases). CDR1 and CDR2 (germline): MNHNY, SVGAGI (reference sequence). This CDR3 is built from 13 residues. Trimming pared 10 bases from V and 3 bases from J, leaving 14 bases between. As DNA, the CDR3 is TGTGCCACGAGGGTGGCCTGGACAGATACGCAGTATTTT. It is translated as CATRVAWTDTQYF.

This clonotype has a handful of counts. The CDR3 region is CASSQDTSNQPQHF. The CDR3 region has the DNA TGTGCCAGCAGCCAAGACACCTCCAATCAGCCCCAGCATTTT. This chain links TRBV4-2 with TRBJ1-5; D gene ambiguous. Germline CDR1 LGHNA, CDR2 YNFKEQ. This CDR3 is built from 14 residues. V lost 0 bases to trimming and J lost 3 bases, with 6 bases between them.

This clonotype has only a few counts. This chain links TRBV4-1 with TRBJ1-2; D is undetermined. Trimming removed 4 bases at V and 8 bases at J, with 11 bases between. Germline loops: CDR1 MGHRA, CDR2 YSYEKL. The length of the CDR3 is 12 residues. CDR3 nucleotide sequence: TGCGCCAGCAGCCCTTTAAATGGAGGCTACACCTTC. Protein: CASSPLNGGYTF.

This clonotype has more than one count but fewer than ten. This chain connects TRBV20-1 to TRBJ2-5, with D maybe TRBD2 (5 bases). The CDR3 is 12 amino acids. Trimming stripped 5 bases from V and 10 bases from J, with 17 bases between. Germline V gene data show CDR1 as DFQATT and CDR2 as SNEGSKA (reference sequence). The CDR3 bases are TGCAGTGCTCGGGGAGCTAAACCAAACCAGTACTTC. Its translation is CSARGAKPNQYF.

This clonotype was detected a few times. CDR3 sequence: CSASRSGLAVGYYEQYF. The CDR3 DNA follows: TGCAGTGCTTCGCGTTCGGGACTAGCGGTCGGGTACTACGAGCAGTACTTC. This rearrangement joins TRBV20-1 to TRBJ2-7, with 11 bases aligning to TRBD2. The J segment lost 3 bases and the V segment lost 5 bases, leaving 15 bases of the junction unmatched. The CDR3 spans 17 residues. CDR1 and CDR2 (germline): DFQATT, SNEGSKA (reference sequence).

V and J are TRBV2 and TRBJ1-1; TRBD1 might be the D (5 bases). The CDR3 covers 12 residues. V lost 7 bases and J lost 6, with 12 bases in between. The germline V gene has CDR1 SNHLY and CDR2 FYNNEI. CDR3: CASKSEGPEAFF. CDR3 coding DNA: TGTGCCAGCAAATCAGAGGGGCCTGAAGCTTTCTTT.

This clonotype occurred a few times. V is TRBV24-1 and J is TRBJ2-1; a weak D match, TRBD1 (5 bases). CDR3 length: 15 residues. Trimming stripped 0 bases from V and 6 bases from J, with 11 bases between. The germline V gene encodes CDR1 KGHDR and CDR2 SFDVKD. For the CDR3, the DNA is TGTGCCACCAGTGATTTGAACATTCAGGGCAATGAGCAGTTCTTC. Residues: CATSDLNIQGNEQFF.

The chain employs TRBV7-9 and TRBJ1-6; weak D call: TRBD1 (5 bases). V lost 1 base to trimming and J lost 5 bases, with 15 bases between them. The CDR3 has 17 amino acids. Germline V gives CDR1 SEHNR, CDR2 FQNEAQ (reference sequence). CDR3 region: CASSLGPAGFHNSPLHF. The CDR3 DNA follows: TGTGCCAGCAGCTTAGGCCCGGCAGGGTTCCATAATTCACCCCTCCACTTT.

This clonotype was recorded a few times. The chain joins TRBV18 to TRBJ2-7; D is ambiguous. CDR1 and CDR2 (germline): KGHSH, LQKENI. CDR3 length: 15 residues. V was clipped by 0 bases and J by 0 bases, with 9 bases between them. The DNA for the CDR3 is TGTGCCAGCTCACCACCGAATGAGGTCTCCTACGAGCAGTACTTC. As protein: CASSPPNEVSYEQYF.

J is TRBJ2-5 and V is TRBV24-1; D possibly matches TRBD1 or TRBD2 (6 bases each). Germline V gene lookup returns CDR1 KGHDR and CDR2 SFDVKD. V was pared by 6 bases and J by 4 bases, with 11 bases between. The CDR3 totals 13 residues. CDR3 sequence: CATSFGGLETQYF. CDR3 bases: TGTGCCACCAGTTTCGGGGGCTTAGAGACCCAGTACTTC.

The chain is built from TRBV5-5 and TRBJ1-4; tentatively, D is TRBD1 (5 bases). The CDR3 sequence is 15 residues long. Germline CDR1 and CDR2: SGHKS and YYEKEE (reference sequence). V lost 5 bases to trimming and J lost 0 bases, with 11 bases between them. This chain's CDR3 is CASRPGGTTNEKLFF. In nucleotides, the CDR3 is TGTGCCAGCAGACCCGGGGGAACAACTAATGAAAAACTGTTTTTT.

J is TRBJ1-2 and V is TRBV12-3 or TRBV12-4; possibly TRBD1 for D (5 bases). V was cut by 3 bases and J by 8 bases, with 10 bases left in between. This CDR3 contains 12 residues. CDR3 sequence reads: CASSLGVGGYTF. Here the CDR3 DNA reads TGTGCCAGCAGTTTGGGGGTCGGCGGCTACACCTTC.

This clonotype was seen more than once but under ten times. The chain couples TRBV7-6 to TRBJ2-2, with 10 nucleotides matching TRBD2. V was clipped by 5 bases and J by 4 bases; unmatched bases: 13. This CDR3 is built from 18 residues. The germline V gene has CDR1 SGHVS and CDR2 FNYEAQ. For the CDR3, the DNA is TGTGCCAGCAGCCCGAGGTGGGGGACTAGCGACGGCACCGGGGAGCTGTTTTTT. Translated, it gives CASSPRWGTSDGTGELFF. The full variable domain, in which reference TRBV7-6 and TRBJ2-2 provide the parts outside the CDR3, is GAGVSQSPRYKVTKRGQDVALRCDPISGHVSLYWYRQALGQGPEFLTYFNYEAQQDKSGLPNDRFSAERPEGSISTLTIQRTEQRDSAMYRCASSPRWGTSDGTGELFFGEGSRLTVL.

This clonotype turned up a few times. The chain links TRBV12-3 or TRBV12-4 to TRBJ2-3; 8 bases fit TRBD1. The CDR3 loop spans 15 amino acids. V was clipped by 3 bases and J by 2 bases; unmatched bases: 4. CDR3 sequence: CASSFTGGITDTQYF. The CDR3 DNA is TGTGCCAGCAGTTTCACAGGGGGTATCACAGATACGCAGTATTTT.